These 18 T cell receptor beta chains originate from one sample sequenced in a study of cytomegalovirus exposure and HLA in healthy donors. The PCR had 60 Vbeta and 13 Jbeta primers. Profiled with immunoSEQ multiplex PCR; TCRdb holds only in-frame clones, not every one. In the table there are 150,000 to 200,000 clones, roughly 70% of which are singletons. Specimen: PBMCs. The source of these receptors is a girl aged 10-17 years in good health and CMV-seronegative.

This chain uses TRBV19 with TRBJ2-7, with 8 bases aligning to TRBD1. Germline V gives CDR1 LNHDA, CDR2 SQIVND (reference sequence). J was trimmed by 5 bases and V by 5 bases; bases with no gene match: 2. This CDR3 has 12 amino acids. CDR3 in DNA: TGTGCCAGTAGTTCGGGACAGGACGAGCAGTACTTC. Translated, it gives CASSSGQDEQYF.

CDR3 sequence (DNA): TGTGCCAGCTCACCTACACCGACAGGGGATTTTCGTCGGTACTTC. Translating it yields CASSPTPTGDFRRYF. The chain links TRBV18 to TRBJ2-7; 8 bases are a match to TRBD1. With 3 bases clipped from V and 12 bases from J, the junction kept 16 bases outside the gene matches. CDR1 is KGHSH and CDR2 is LQKENI in the germline V gene. CDR3 length: 15 amino acids.

The chain combines TRBV5-1 with TRBJ2-7, with D perhaps TRBD1 (6 bases). Per the germline V gene, CDR1 is SGHRS and CDR2 is YFSETQ. The germline V and J ends were trimmed by 4 bases and 1 base, with 12 bases remaining between them. The CDR3 covers 14 residues. For the CDR3, the DNA is TGCGCCAGCAGCGTGAACAGGGATTCCTACGAGCAGTACTTC. Translation gives CASSVNRDSYEQYF. The entire variable domain, with the rest obtained from reference TRBV5-1 and TRBJ2-7, is as follows: KAGVTQTPRYLIKTRGQQVTLSCSPISGHRSVSWYQQTPGQGLQFLFEYFSETQRNKGNFPGRFSGRQFSNSRSEMNVSTLELGDSALYLCASSVNRDSYEQYFGPGTRLTVT.

This chain uses TRBV30 with TRBJ2-1; D perhaps matches TRBD2 (6 bases). V was clipped by 0 bases and J by 8 bases, with 20 bases between them. CDR1 is GTSNPN, CDR2 SVGIG, per germline (reference sequence). The CDR3 spans 16 residues. The CDR3 DNA reads TGTGCCTGGAGTGTAGGGTTCCGGGGGTCTGCTGATGAGCAGTTCTTC. This sequence encodes CAWSVGFRGSADEQFF.

The CDR3: CASRGTGGSGEKLFF. The CDR3 nucleotides are TGTGCCAGCAGGGGAACAGGGGGCTCGGGGGAAAAACTGTTTTTT. This chain links TRBV28 with TRBJ1-4; TRBD1 aligns across 9 bases. CDR1 is MDHEN, CDR2 SYDVKM, per germline. The CDR3 spans 15 residues. V lost 6 bases to trimming and J lost 8 bases; unmatched junction nucleotides: 10. Full variable domain (missing parts from reference TRBV28 and TRBJ1-4): DVKVTQSSRYLVKRTGEKVFLECVQDMDHENMFWYRQDPGLGLRLIYFSYDVKMKEKGDIPEGYSVSREKKERFSLILESASTNQTSMYLCASRGTGGSGEKLFFGSGTQLSVL.

The V gene is TRBV7-3, the J gene TRBJ2-7, with a weak D call TRBD2 (6 bases). The CDR3 is 14 amino acids. CDR1 is SGHTA and CDR2 is FQGTGA in the germline V gene. V shed 3 bases and J shed 2 bases, with 11 bases lying between them. The CDR3 DNA is TGTGCCAGCAGCTTTGCGCGGGACCCCTACGAGCAGTACTTC. This gives the protein CASSFARDPYEQYF.

J is TRBJ1-4 and V is TRBV5-4; D not resolved. Between the trimmed V and J ends, which lost 9 bases and 0 bases, there was a span of 12 bases. Germline V gives CDR1 SGHNT, CDR2 YYREEE (reference sequence). The CDR3 extends over 14 amino acids. CDR3 nucleotides: TGTGCCACCGGAGAGCTTACAACTAATGAAAAACTGTTTTTT. Encoded protein: CATGELTTNEKLFF.

The chain has TRBV18 and TRBJ2-5, with D possibly TRBD2 on 5 matching bases. V was shortened by 0 bases and J by 0 bases, with 11 bases between the two germline ends. Germline CDR1 and CDR2: KGHSH and LQKENI. The CDR3 covers 16 residues. The CDR3 loop is CASSPPGVRYQETQYF. As DNA, the CDR3 is TGTGCCAGCTCACCACCCGGGGTTAGGTACCAAGAGACCCAGTACTTC.

Of note for this clone: Likely a read error: the CDR3 ends without its conserved phenylalanine or tryptophan. The chain has TRBV6-1 and TRBJ1-1, with TRBD1 identical over 7 bases. Germline V gene sequence: CDR1 MNHNS, CDR2 SASEGT. CDR3 length: 13 residues. The junction had 6 bases not matched to a gene; V was cut back by 7 bases and J by 4 bases. The CDR3 bases are TGTGCCAGCAAGGGACAGTACGGCACTGAAGCTTTCGTT. Its translation is CASKGQYGTEAFV.

V is TRBV29-1 and J is TRBJ1-2; no reliable D call. This CDR3 is 11 amino acids long. Germline V gene data show CDR1 as SQVTM and CDR2 as ANQGSEA. V was clipped by 5 bases and J by 8 bases, with 12 bases between them. CDR3 region: CSVLGDRGYTF. The CDR3 DNA follows: TGCAGCGTTTTGGGAGATAGAGGCTACACCTTC.

The rearrangement links TRBV10-3 to TRBJ2-3; TRBD2 might be the D (6 bases). The CDR3 extends over 16 amino acids. V was cut by 6 bases and J by 2 bases, with 18 bases left in between. CDR1 is ENHRY and CDR2 is SYGVKD in the germline V gene. The CDR3 protein is CAISDRDLPFTDTQYF. The CDR3 DNA follows: TGTGCCATCAGCGATAGGGACTTGCCTTTCACAGATACGCAGTATTTT.

The genes are TRBV18 and TRBJ2-7, with TRBD1 matching 9 bases. The V and J ends lost 5 bases and 8 bases, in that order; junction bases with no gene match: 16. The CDR3 spans 16 residues. Germline CDR1 KGHSH, CDR2 LQKENI. The CDR3 DNA reads as TGTGCCAGCTCATACCAATTACAGGGGGCAAGGAGGAAGCAGTACTTC. As protein: CASSYQLQGARRKQYF.

This chain joins TRBV18 and TRBJ1-1; a weak D match, TRBD1 (5 bases). V lost 5 bases and J 11 bases, leaving 12 bases between the germline ends. CDR1 and CDR2 (germline): KGHSH, LQKENI. The CDR3 has 11 residues. CDR3 sequence reads: CASSSADNAFF. The CDR3 DNA is TGTGCCAGCTCATCCGCGGACAACGCTTTCTTT.

The chain recombines TRBV18 with TRBJ2-1; 7 nucleotides match TRBD2. J was trimmed by 0 bases and V by 1 base; bases with no gene match: 6. Per germline, CDR1 KGHSH and CDR2 LQKENI. The CDR3 is 17 residues long. CDR3 protein: CASSPLGGGSSYNEQFF. The CDR3 DNA reads TGTGCCAGCTCACCACTTGGCGGGGGTAGCTCCTACAATGAGCAGTTCTTC. Based on the CDR3 plus reference TRBV18 and TRBJ2-1, the full variable domain is NAGVMQNPRHLVRRRGQEARLRCSPMKGHSHVYWYRQLPEEGLKFMVYLQKENIIDESGMPKERFSAEFPKEGPSILRIQQVVRGDSAAYFCASSPLGGGSSYNEQFFGPGTRLTVL.

V gene TRBV5-5 combines with J gene TRBJ1-1, with D unclear. CDR3 length: 11 amino acids. V dropped 3 bases and J dropped 11 bases, with 11 bases sitting between them. Germline V gene data show CDR1 as SGHKS and CDR2 as YYEKEE (reference sequence). As DNA, the CDR3 is TGTGCCAGCAGCTCCCCCCCCCGGGCTTTCTTT. Its protein product is CASSSPPRAFF.

This clone was found a few times. The chain employs TRBV25-1 and TRBJ1-2; D remains ambiguous. The CDR3 consists of 12 residues. V gave up 4 bases and J gave up 4 bases, with 7 bases separating them. Germline assignment: CDR1 MGHDK and CDR2 SYGVNS. The CDR3 protein is CASSGPSYGYTF. The CDR3 DNA reads as TGTGCCAGCAGTGGTCCCTCCTATGGCTACACCTTC.

V is TRBV6-5 and J is TRBJ2-7; 7 bases align to TRBD2. V gave up 7 bases and J gave up 6 bases; unmatched junction bases: 6. CDR1 is MNHEY and CDR2 is SVGAGI in the germline V gene. This CDR3 is 12 amino acids long. The CDR3 coding sequence is TGTGCCAGCAATACCGGGGGGAGCGAGCAGTACTTC. The encoded protein is CASNTGGSEQYF.

The chain is built from TRBV7-9 and TRBJ1-2; TRBD1 agrees at 9 bases. This CDR3 is 15 amino acids long. Germline V gene lookup returns CDR1 SEHNR and CDR2 FQNEAQ (reference sequence). V was pared by 5 bases and J by 3 bases, with 7 bases of the junction left unmatched. The DNA for the CDR3 is TGTGCCAGCAGCAGCTGGACAGGGGAGCACTATGGCTACACCTTC. Translation gives CASSSWTGEHYGYTF.